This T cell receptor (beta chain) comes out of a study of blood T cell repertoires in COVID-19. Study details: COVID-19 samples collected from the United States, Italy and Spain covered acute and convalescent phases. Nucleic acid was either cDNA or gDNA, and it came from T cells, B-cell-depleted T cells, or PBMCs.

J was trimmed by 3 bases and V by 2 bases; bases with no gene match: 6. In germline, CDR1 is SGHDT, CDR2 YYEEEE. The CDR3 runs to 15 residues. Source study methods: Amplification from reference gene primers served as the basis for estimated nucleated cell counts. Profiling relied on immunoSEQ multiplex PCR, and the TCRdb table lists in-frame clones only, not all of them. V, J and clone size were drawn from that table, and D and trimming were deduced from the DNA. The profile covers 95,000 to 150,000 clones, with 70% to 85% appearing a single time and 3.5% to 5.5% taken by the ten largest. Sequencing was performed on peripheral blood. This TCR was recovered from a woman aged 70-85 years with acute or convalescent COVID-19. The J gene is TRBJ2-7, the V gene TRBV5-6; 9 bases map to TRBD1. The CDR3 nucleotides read TGTGCCAGCAGCTTCGAGGGGACAGGGATCTACGAGCAGTACTTC. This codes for CASSFEGTGIYEQYF. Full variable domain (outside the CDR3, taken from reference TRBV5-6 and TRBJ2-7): DAGVTQSPTHLIKTRGQQVTLRCSPKSGHDTVSWYQQALGQGPQFIFQYYEEEERQRGNFPDRFSGHQFPNYSSELNVNALLLGDSALYLCASSFEGTGIYEQYFGPGTRLTVT.